The 26 T cell receptor beta chains below come from one sample, sequenced in a study of radiation and T cells in renal cell carcinoma. Time point defined: blood 2 weeks post-SBRT. Described treatment: 15 Gy SBRT to primary tumor, nephrectomy 4 weeks later. Method: immunoSEQ multiplex PCR; TCRdb's copy keeps in-frame clones and lacks some. The profile shows just under 80,000 clones, 86% of them singletons. The source was blood, collected from a patient whose treatment included radiotherapy and nephrectomy. These receptors were collected from a woman aged 45-60 years with renal cell carcinoma.

The V gene is TRBV7-2, the J gene TRBJ2-3, with TRBD2 matching over 12 bases. V lost 5 bases to trimming and J lost 6 bases; unmatched junction nucleotides: 9. Per germline, CDR1 SGHTA and CDR2 FQGNSA. There are 16 residues in the CDR3. CDR3 sequence: CASSPSSGRADDTQYF. The DNA for the CDR3 is TGTGCCAGCAGCCCTTCTAGCGGGAGGGCGGATGATACGCAGTATTTT.

Worth noting for this clone: The sample contains more than one DNA sequence encoding this CDR3. The V call is TRBV7-2, the J call TRBJ2-7, with 12 bases lining up with TRBD2. V was clipped by 3 bases and J by 4 bases; unmatched bases: 1. The length of the CDR3 is 14 residues. CDR1 is SGHTA, CDR2 FQGNSA, per germline. The CDR3 DNA follows: TGTGCCAGCAGCTTCGGGACTAGCGGGTACGAGCAGTACTTC. This sequence encodes CASSFGTSGYEQYF.

This chain joins TRBV19 and TRBJ2-1; D uncertain. The CDR3 runs to 14 residues. CDR1 and CDR2 from the germline V gene are LNHDA and SQIVND (reference sequence). Trimming took 7 bases from V and 8 from J, leaving 18 bases between them. The CDR3, as DNA: TGTGCCAGTAATCCCAGAGGTTCCTGGGATGAGCAGTTCTTC. This sequence encodes CASNPRGSWDEQFF.

Here the CDR3 reads CASKLLGYGYTF. The CDR3 bases are TGTGCCAGCAAACTTTTGGGCTATGGCTACACCTTC. The chain recombines TRBV6-5 with TRBJ1-2; the D is unclear. Germline lookup yields CDR1 MNHEY and CDR2 SVGAGI. V was cut by 7 bases and J by 4 bases, with 10 bases left in between. This CDR3 spans 12 amino acids.

In its sample, this clone was seen once. The chain employs TRBV7-9 and TRBJ1-3; D is ambiguous. The CDR3 consists of 15 residues. Germline V gives CDR1 SEHNR, CDR2 FQNEAQ (reference sequence). V lost 5 bases, J lost 0 bases, and 11 bases lay in between. The CDR3 nucleotides are TGTGCCAGCAGCCTCGAAGCTGACTCTGGAAACACCATATATTTT. It translates to CASSLEADSGNTIYF.

This chain uses TRBV2 with TRBJ1-1, with D possibly matching TRBD1 (6 bases). V was cut by 1 base and J by 6 bases, with 18 bases left in between. Looked up from germline, CDR1 is SNHLY and CDR2 is FYNNEI. CDR3 length: 16 residues. The CDR3 is CASSEVPGAPVPEAFF. CDR3 in DNA: TGTGCCAGCAGTGAAGTACCAGGGGCGCCGGTCCCTGAAGCTTTCTTT.

The V gene is TRBV28, the J gene TRBJ1-3, with 7 bases fitting TRBD1. J was trimmed by 7 bases and V by 10 bases; bases with no gene match: 16. The germline V gene encodes CDR1 MDHEN and CDR2 SYDVKM. The CDR3 covers 15 residues. The CDR3: CATRRGDSGGNTIYF. The CDR3 DNA reads as TGTGCCACCCGGCGGGGGGACAGTGGGGGGAACACCATATATTTT.

The rearrangement uses TRBV7-2 and TRBJ2-7, with 7 positions matching TRBD2. Losses at the gene ends were 5 bases for V and 3 bases for J; bases not matched to a gene: 7. CDR1 SGHTA and CDR2 FQGNSA come from the germline V gene. The CDR3 length is 14 residues. CDR3 sequence: CASSTGLVNYEQYF. CDR3 coding DNA: TGTGCCAGCAGCACCGGACTAGTCAACTACGAGCAGTACTTC. The full variable domain, its missing parts supplied by reference TRBV7-2 and TRBJ2-7, is GAGVSQSPSNKVTEKGKDVELRCDPISGHTALYWYRQSLGQGLEFLIYFQGNSAPDKSGLPSDRFSAERTGGSVSTLTIQRTQQEDSAVYLCASSTGLVNYEQYFGPGTRLTVT.

With respect to this clone: This sample also contains other DNA sequences that code for the same CDR3. The CDR3 here is CASSRLAGGPGEQYF. The DNA of the CDR3 is TGTGCCAGCAGCCGACTAGCGGGAGGGCCGGGCGAGCAGTACTTC. The chain employs TRBV7-2 and TRBJ2-7, with TRBD2 matching 14 bases. V lost 5 bases and J lost 6; bases outside the gene matches: 6. CDR1 and CDR2 (germline): SGHTA, FQGNSA. The CDR3 length is 15 residues.

The chain uses TRBV4-3 and TRBJ2-1; D may match TRBD1 or TRBD2 (6 bases each). V lost 4 bases to trimming and J lost 0 bases, with 13 bases between them. Germline V CDR1 and CDR2: LGHNA, YSLEER. The CDR3 is made up of 16 amino acids. CDR3 bases: TGCGCCAGCAGCCCTGTGGGGGGCTACTCCTACAATGAGCAGTTCTTC. It codes for CASSPVGGYSYNEQFF.

This chain connects TRBV10-3 to TRBJ2-7; D tentatively fits TRBD1 or TRBD2 (6 bases each). The CDR3 sequence is 12 residues long. Looked up from germline, CDR1 is ENHRY and CDR2 is SYGVKD. The V end lost 3 bases, the J end lost 6 bases, and 9 bases lay between the germline ends. This chain's CDR3 is CAISDGGREQYF. In DNA, the CDR3 is TGTGCCATCAGTGACGGGGGCCGCGAGCAGTACTTC.

J is TRBJ2-3 and V is TRBV11-2; D uncertain. Germline V gene lookup returns CDR1 SGHAT and CDR2 FQNNGV. V lost 0 bases to trimming and J lost 8 bases, with 9 bases between them. The CDR3 is 13 residues long. The CDR3 sequence: CASSLEGPGTQYF. The CDR3 nucleotides are TGTGCCAGCAGCTTAGAAGGGCCAGGTACGCAGTATTTT. Supplemented by reference TRBV11-2 and TRBJ2-3, the full variable domain reads EAGVAQSPRYKIIEKRQSVAFWCNPISGHATLYWYQQILGQGPKLLIQFQNNGVVDDSQLPKDRFSAERLKGVDSTLKIQPAKLEDSAVYLCASSLEGPGTQYFGPGTRLTVL.

This chain links TRBV7-6 with TRBJ1-3; D is possibly TRBD1 (5 bases). CDR3 length equals 14 residues. V shed 1 base and J shed 9 bases, with 13 bases lying between them. Per the germline V gene, CDR1 is SGHVS and CDR2 is FNYEAQ. The CDR3, as DNA: TGTGCCAGCAGCTTAGAGGAGGGGTCATCCACCATATATTTT. Amino acid sequence: CASSLEEGSSTIYF.

This chain uses TRBV9 with TRBJ2-5; either TRBD1 or TRBD2 may supply D (5 bases each). Germline CDR1 reads SGDLS; CDR2 reads YYNGEE. This CDR3 has 14 residues. With 0 bases removed from V and 2 bases from J, the gap between germline ends came to 8 bases. CDR3 in DNA: TGTGCCAGCAGCGTAGCGGGGCTACAAGAGACCCAGTACTTC. Translated: CASSVAGLQETQYF.

The chain is built from TRBV28 and TRBJ2-7; TRBD1 agrees at 8 bases. CDR1 is MDHEN, CDR2 SYDVKM, per germline. The CDR3 totals 14 residues. V dropped 4 bases and J dropped 5; count of bases not matched to a gene: 7. The CDR3 reads CASSSSGQGNEQYF. The CDR3 DNA is TGTGCCAGCAGTTCATCCGGACAGGGCAACGAGCAGTACTTC.

This clone appeared a single time. Written as DNA, the CDR3 is TGTGCCAGCAGTTTCGTGGGACAGGGGTTCGATACGCAGTATTTT. Its translation: CASSFVGQGFDTQYF. This sequence joins TRBV28 and TRBJ2-3, with 10 bases aligning to TRBD1. The CDR3 consists of 15 residues. V lost 3 bases, J lost 6 bases, and 6 bases stayed unmatched. The V gene's germline CDR1 is MDHEN and CDR2 SYDVKM.

The chain is built from TRBV19 and TRBJ1-3, with 9 bases fitting TRBD1. V was clipped by 2 bases and J by 0 bases; unmatched bases: 5. Germline V gene lookup returns CDR1 LNHDA and CDR2 SQIVND (reference sequence). The CDR3 loop spans 17 amino acids. This CDR3 is CASSIQRDRASGNTIYF. DNA for the CDR3: TGTGCCAGTAGTATACAGAGGGACAGGGCCTCTGGAAACACCATATATTTT.

This clone was seen once. This chain connects TRBV5-6 to TRBJ2-3, with D perhaps matching TRBD2 (6 bases). V was pared by 2 bases and J by 0 bases, with 13 bases between. Germline CDR1 and CDR2: SGHDT and YYEEEE. The CDR3 is 16 amino acids. Here the CDR3 reads CASSFSGTASTDTQYF. The DNA for the CDR3 is TGTGCCAGCAGCTTCTCCGGGACTGCTAGCACAGATACGCAGTATTTT.

The CDR3 sequence is CASSIRPRRDTEAFF. CDR3 DNA: TGTGCCAGCAGCATAAGGCCCCGAAGGGACACTGAAGCTTTCTTT. The rearrangement links TRBV6-5 to TRBJ1-1; the D is unclear. This CDR3 has 15 residues. The V end lost 6 bases, the J end lost 3 bases, and 17 bases lay between the germline ends. Germline CDR1 and CDR2: MNHEY and SVGAGI.

This chain connects TRBV7-9 to TRBJ2-1, with 10 bases aligning to TRBD1. Looked up from germline, CDR1 is SEHNR and CDR2 is FQNEAQ (reference sequence). The CDR3 consists of 15 residues. The trim removed 1 base at V and 5 bases at J, leaving 2 bases unmatched. As DNA, the CDR3 is TGTGCCAGCAGCTTAGTGGGACAGGGGCACAATGAGCAGTTCTTC. It is translated as CASSLVGQGHNEQFF. The complete variable domain, with remaining parts taken from reference TRBV7-9 and TRBJ2-1, reads DTGVSQNPRHKITKRGQNVTFRCDPISEHNRLYWYRQTLGQGPEFLTYFQNEAQLEKSRLLSDRFSAERPKGSFSTLEIQRTEQGDSAMYLCASSLVGQGHNEQFFGPGTRLTVL.

The chain employs TRBV19 and TRBJ1-1; TRBD1 is a possible D gene (6 bases). In germline, CDR1 is LNHDA, CDR2 SQIVND (reference sequence). The length of the CDR3 is 16 residues. CDR3 sequence reads: CVAAPRGQRKNTEAFF. The CDR3 DNA sequence: TGTGTCGCCGCTCCACGGGGGCAGAGAAAGAACACTGAAGCTTTCTTT.

V and J are TRBV7-2 and TRBJ2-1; D possibly corresponds to TRBD2 (6 bases). Trimming stripped 3 bases from V and 8 bases from J, with 20 bases between. Germline V gene sequence: CDR1 SGHTA, CDR2 FQGNSA. The length of the CDR3 is 16 residues. Written as DNA, the CDR3 is TGTGCCAGCAGCTTGGGGCCCGGACGGACTATGGATGAGCAGTTCTTC. Translating it yields CASSLGPGRTMDEQFF. Combining the CDR3 with reference TRBV7-2 and TRBJ2-1 gives the whole variable domain GAGVSQSPSNKVTEKGKDVELRCDPISGHTALYWYRQSLGQGLEFLIYFQGNSAPDKSGLPSDRFSAERTGGSVSTLTIQRTQQEDSAVYLCASSLGPGRTMDEQFFGPGTRLTVL.

This clone was detected only a few times. The chain is built from TRBV2 and TRBJ1-1, with unresolved D. CDR1 is SNHLY and CDR2 is FYNNEI in the germline V gene. The germline V and J ends were trimmed by 8 bases and 1 base, with 8 bases remaining between them. The CDR3 consists of 12 residues. The CDR3 spells CASSKTNTEAFF. CDR3 DNA: TGTGCCAGCTCAAAGACGAACACTGAAGCTTTCTTT.

This clone appeared a single time. The rearrangement uses TRBV6-5 and TRBJ1-2; 8 positions agree with TRBD1. The trim removed 6 bases at V and 3 bases at J, leaving 6 bases unmatched. Germline V gives CDR1 MNHEY, CDR2 SVGAGI. CDR3 size: 14 residues. In DNA, the CDR3 is TGTGCCAGCAGCCTAGACAGGGGTGACTATGGCTACACCTTC. Translating it yields CASSLDRGDYGYTF.

Here the CDR3 DNA reads TGTGCCAGCAGACAGGACTACGAGCAGTACTTC. The encoded protein is CASRQDYEQYF. This chain links TRBV28 with TRBJ2-7, with a possible D match to TRBD1 (5 bases). The CDR3 consists of 11 residues. The germline V and J ends were trimmed by 6 bases and 3 bases, with 6 bases remaining between them. From germline, CDR1 is MDHEN and CDR2 SYDVKM.

The V and J genes are TRBV10-1 and TRBJ2-2; 7 bases align to TRBD1. Trimming cost V 6 bases and J 0 bases; bases outside gene matches: 4. The CDR3 spans 15 residues. Germline loops: CDR1 WNHNN, CDR2 SYGVQD (reference sequence). CDR3: CASSPTGANTGELFF. The CDR3 bases are TGCGCCAGCAGCCCAACAGGGGCGAACACCGGGGAGCTGTTTTTT.